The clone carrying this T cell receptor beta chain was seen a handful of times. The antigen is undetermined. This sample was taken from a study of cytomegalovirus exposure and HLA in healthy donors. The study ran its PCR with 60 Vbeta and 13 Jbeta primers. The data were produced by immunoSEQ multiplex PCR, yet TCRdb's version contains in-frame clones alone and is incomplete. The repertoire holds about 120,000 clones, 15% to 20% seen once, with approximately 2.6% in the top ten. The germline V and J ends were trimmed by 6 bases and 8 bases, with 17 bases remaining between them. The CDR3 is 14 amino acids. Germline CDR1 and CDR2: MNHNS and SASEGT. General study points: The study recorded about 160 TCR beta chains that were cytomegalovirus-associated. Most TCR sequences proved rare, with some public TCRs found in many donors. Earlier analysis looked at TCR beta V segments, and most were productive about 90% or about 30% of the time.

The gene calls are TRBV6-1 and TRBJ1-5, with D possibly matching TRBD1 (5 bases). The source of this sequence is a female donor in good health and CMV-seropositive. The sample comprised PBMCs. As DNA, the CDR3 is TGTGCCAGCAGGGCCCCTTCAGCAGGGAAGCCCCAGCATTTT. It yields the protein CASRAPSAGKPQHF.